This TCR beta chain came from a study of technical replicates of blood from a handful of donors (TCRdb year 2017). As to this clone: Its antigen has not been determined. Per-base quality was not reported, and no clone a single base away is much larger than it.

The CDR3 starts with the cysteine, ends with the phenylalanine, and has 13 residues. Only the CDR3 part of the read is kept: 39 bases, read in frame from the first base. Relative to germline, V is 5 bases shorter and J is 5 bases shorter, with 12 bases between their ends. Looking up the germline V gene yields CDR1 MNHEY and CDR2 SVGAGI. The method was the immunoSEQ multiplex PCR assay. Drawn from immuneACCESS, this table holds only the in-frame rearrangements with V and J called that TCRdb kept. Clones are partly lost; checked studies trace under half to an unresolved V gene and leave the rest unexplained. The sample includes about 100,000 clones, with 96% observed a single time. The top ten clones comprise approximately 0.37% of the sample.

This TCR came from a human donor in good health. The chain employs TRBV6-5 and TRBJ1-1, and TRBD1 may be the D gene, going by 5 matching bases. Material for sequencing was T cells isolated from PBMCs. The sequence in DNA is TGTGCCAGCAGTCAGGGTGCCAGGACTGAAGCTTTCTTT. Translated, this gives CASSQGARTEAFF.